This TCR beta chain appears in the sequencing data of a study of regulatory T cells in long-lasting Graves disease. Study observations and caveats: Persistent disease samples used TRBV28, TRBJ1-2 and TRBJ2-5 preferentially. Blood alone, not thyroid tissue, was studied. More public clonotypes were shared by persistent patients (about 3,000) than by new patients (around 990).

V was clipped by 1 base and J by 0 bases, with 6 bases between them. Germline-derived CDR1 and CDR2 are GTSNPN and SVGIG (reference sequence). The CDR3 runs 13 residues. A remark on this clonotype: As yet, its antigen is unknown.

Time point: persistent/refractory GD, antithyroid drugs over 5 years with positive TRAb. Generation of the TCR library employed RNA extracted from PBMCs. Construction of the TCR beta libraries employed iRepertoire HTBI primers in conjunction with Arm-PCR of CDR3 regions. TCRdb re-derived calls from the multiplex PCR reads in MiXCR, one entry per CDR3 protein. Of approximately 690,000 distinct CDR3 sequences listed, 30% were seen once; the top ten hold around 42%. The chain links TRBV30 to TRBJ1-1; no definite D call. This clonotype was obtained from a female donor with Graves disease. The starting material was peripheral blood mononuclear cells (PBMCs), obtained when the disease was refractory, from a patient treated with antithyroid drugs. The DNA for the CDR3 is TGTGCCTGGAGTGACACCCTGAACACTGAAGCTTTCTTT. This codes for CAWSDTLNTEAFF. The full variable domain, its missing parts supplied by reference TRBV30 and TRBJ1-1, is SQTIHQWPATLVQPVGSPLSLECTVEGTSNPNLYWYRQAAGRGLQLLFYSVGIGQISSEVPQNLSASRPQDRQFILSSKKLLLSDSGFYLCAWSDTLNTEAFFGQGTRLTVV.